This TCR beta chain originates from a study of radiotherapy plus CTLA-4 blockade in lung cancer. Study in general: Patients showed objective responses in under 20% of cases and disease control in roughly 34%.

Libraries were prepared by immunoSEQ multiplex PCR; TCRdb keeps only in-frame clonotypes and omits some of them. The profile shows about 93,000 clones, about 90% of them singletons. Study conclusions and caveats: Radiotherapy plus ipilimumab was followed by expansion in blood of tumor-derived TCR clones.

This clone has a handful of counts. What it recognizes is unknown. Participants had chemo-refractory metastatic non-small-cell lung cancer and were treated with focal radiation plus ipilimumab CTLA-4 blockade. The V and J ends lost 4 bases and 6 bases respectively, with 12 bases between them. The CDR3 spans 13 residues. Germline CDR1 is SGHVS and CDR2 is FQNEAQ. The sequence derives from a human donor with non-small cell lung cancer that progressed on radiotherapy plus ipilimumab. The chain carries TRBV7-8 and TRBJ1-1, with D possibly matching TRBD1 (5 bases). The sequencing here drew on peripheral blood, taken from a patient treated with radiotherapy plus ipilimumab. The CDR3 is CASSSFRGPEAFF. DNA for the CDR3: TGTGCCAGCAGCTCGTTTAGGGGACCTGAAGCTTTCTTT. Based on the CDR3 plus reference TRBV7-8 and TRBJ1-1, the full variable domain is GAGVSQSPRYKVAKRGQDVALRCDPISGHVSLFWYQQALGQGPEFLTYFQNEAQLDKSGLPSDRFFAERPEGSVSTLKIQRTQQEDSAVYLCASSSFRGPEAFFGQGTRLTVV.